Each of the 17 T cell receptor beta chains below was sequenced from the same sample in a study of OX40 agonist ivuxolimab in advanced cancers. This table comes from immunoSEQ multiplex PCR, and its TCRdb copy is limited to in-frame clones, with some not included. The repertoire holds about 53,000 clones, with about four fifths as singletons. Sequences were derived from CD4+ or CD8+ T cells sorted from blood, sampled in a trial of the OX40 agonist ivuxolimab. These receptors all stem from an adult with an advanced solid tumor such as melanoma, head and neck, liver or kidney cancer.

This clone appeared a few times. CDR3 sequence reads: CASREGGNTEAFF. The CDR3 coding sequence is TGTGCCAGCAGGGAGGGGGGCAACACTGAAGCTTTCTTT. V is TRBV7-2 and J is TRBJ1-1; maybe TRBD1 (6 bases). The length of the CDR3 is 13 residues. Trimming took off 6 bases at V and 2 bases at J, with 10 bases between the two ends. Germline CDR1 SGHTA, CDR2 FQGNSA.

V and J are TRBV5-1 and TRBJ2-1; D is perhaps TRBD2 (5 bases). V dropped 3 bases and J dropped 6 bases, with 13 bases sitting between them. Germline CDR1 is SGHRS and CDR2 is YFSETQ. The CDR3 extends over 14 amino acids. The CDR3 DNA reads TGCGCCAGCAGCTCGGACTCGTCACCCAATGAGCAGTTCTTC. Its protein is CASSSDSSPNEQFF.

The chain has TRBV6-5 and TRBJ1-4; a possible D gene is TRBD1 (6 bases). This CDR3 is 14 amino acids long. V was cut by 5 bases and J by 2 bases, with 9 bases left in between. The germline V gene encodes CDR1 MNHEY and CDR2 SVGAGI. The CDR3 bases are TGTGCCAGCAGTCGGGACACCACTAATGAAAAACTGTTTTTT. As protein: CASSRDTTNEKLFF.

This clone was detected a few times. The CDR3 here is CASSIGQGAVGYTF. In DNA, the CDR3 is TGTGCCAGTAGTATAGGGCAGGGGGCAGTTGGCTACACCTTC. This chain connects TRBV19 to TRBJ1-2, with 8 bases that match TRBD1. The V gene's germline CDR1 is LNHDA and CDR2 SQIVND (reference sequence). With 1 base clipped from V and 7 bases from J, the junction kept 5 bases outside the gene matches. The CDR3 length is 14 residues.

V and J are TRBV2 and TRBJ2-5; 14 nucleotides agree with TRBD2. V shed 5 bases, J shed 5 bases, and the junction held 19 bases outside the gene matches. This CDR3 has 20 residues. Per the germline V gene, CDR1 is SNHLY and CDR2 is FYNNEI. In DNA form, the CDR3 reads TGTGCCAGCAGTCCGCCGGGACTAGCGGGAGTTTTCGCCCAGACGGAGACCCAGTACTTC. Protein product: CASSPPGLAGVFAQTETQYF.

This chain links TRBV7-9 with TRBJ2-3, with D maybe TRBD1 (6 bases). Germline V gene sequence: CDR1 SEHNR, CDR2 FQNEAQ (reference sequence). V dropped 4 bases and J dropped 2 bases, with 10 bases sitting between them. The CDR3 has 14 amino acids. The CDR3 is CASSYRDLTDTQYF. In nucleotides, the CDR3 is TGTGCCAGCAGCTACAGGGATCTCACAGATACGCAGTATTTT.

This chain joins TRBV19 and TRBJ1-2, with a weak D call TRBD1 (5 bases). Deletions cut 5 bases from V and 8 bases from J, with 18 bases between. Looked up from germline, CDR1 is LNHDA and CDR2 is SQIVND (reference sequence). This CDR3 is built from 14 residues. The chain's CDR3 is CASSSRVRERGYTF. In DNA, the CDR3 is TGTGCCAGTAGTTCTCGCGTCAGGGAAAGGGGCTACACCTTC. The full variable domain, rest sourced from reference TRBV19 and TRBJ1-2, is DGGITQSPKYLFRKEGQNVTLSCEQNLNHDAMYWYRQDPGQGLRLIYYSQIVNDFQKGDIAEGYSVSREKKESFPLTVTSAQKNPTAFYLCASSSRVRERGYTFGSGTRLTVV.

The chain couples TRBV30 to TRBJ1-2, with TRBD1 matching over 9 bases. CDR1 is GTSNPN, CDR2 SVGIG, per germline (reference sequence). There are 13 residues in the CDR3. Trimming took 4 bases from V and 5 from J; bases not matched to a gene: 5. The CDR3: CAWTRDRVYGYTF. CDR3 DNA: TGTGCCTGGACTCGGGACAGGGTTTATGGCTACACCTTC.

The chain employs TRBV29-1 and TRBJ2-5; either TRBD1 or TRBD2 may supply D (5 bases each). In germline, CDR1 is SQVTM, CDR2 ANQGSEA. Trimming left V 5 bases short and J 1 base short, with 11 bases between. The CDR3 is 13 amino acids. The CDR3 DNA follows: TGCAGCGTTCCCAGGGAGCCCCAAGAGACCCAGTACTTC. Translated: CSVPREPQETQYF.

The chain recombines TRBV18 with TRBJ2-7, with D unresolved. CDR1 is KGHSH, CDR2 LQKENI, per germline. The CDR3 totals 12 residues. Trimming took 6 bases from V and 3 from J, leaving 9 bases between them. The CDR3 region is CASSSDNYEQYF. The CDR3 nucleotides read TGTGCCAGCTCTTCAGATAACTACGAGCAGTACTTC.

The V and J genes are TRBV30 and TRBJ2-3; D tentatively reads TRBD1 or TRBD2 (5 bases each). Per germline, CDR1 GTSNPN and CDR2 SVGIG (reference sequence). The CDR3 covers 13 residues. As DNA, the CDR3 is TGTGCGTCTCCGGGACCAAGGTCAGATACGCAGTATTTT. This encodes CASPGPRSDTQYF.

This rearrangement joins TRBV18 to TRBJ2-4; 7 nucleotides line up with TRBD2. In germline, CDR1 is KGHSH, CDR2 LQKENI. The trim removed 4 bases at V and 1 base at J, leaving 7 bases unmatched. The CDR3 has 16 residues. The chain's CDR3 is CASSHRGEQAKNIQYF. DNA of the CDR3: TGTGCCAGCTCACACCGGGGGGAACAGGCCAAAAACATTCAGTACTTC. Combining the CDR3 with reference TRBV18 and TRBJ2-4 gives the whole variable domain NAGVMQNPRHLVRRRGQEARLRCSPMKGHSHVYWYRQLPEEGLKFMVYLQKENIIDESGMPKERFSAEFPKEGPSILRIQQVVRGDSAAYFCASSHRGEQAKNIQYFGAGTRLSVL.

The chain joins TRBV25-1 to TRBJ1-4; no reliable D call. Germline lookup yields CDR1 MGHDK and CDR2 SYGVNS. V gave up 2 bases and J gave up 6 bases, with 13 bases separating them. The CDR3 loop spans 15 amino acids. The CDR3 DNA is TGTGCCAGCAGTGAAAATTCGGGAACGGATGAAAAACTGTTTTTT. This gives the protein CASSENSGTDEKLFF.

The rearrangement links TRBV9 to TRBJ2-3; tentatively, D is TRBD1 (5 bases). The CDR3 totals 15 residues. Trimming took off 0 bases at V and 1 base at J, with 9 bases between the two ends. Germline-derived CDR1 and CDR2 are SGDLS and YYNGEE. CDR3 sequence (DNA): TGTGCCAGCAGCGTAGGGGGCAAGGGCACAGATACGCAGTATTTT. Translated: CASSVGGKGTDTQYF. The full variable domain, completed using reference TRBV9 and TRBJ2-3, is DSGVTQTPKHLITATGQRVTLRCSPRSGDLSVYWYQQSLDQGLQFLIQYYNGEERAKGNILERFSAQQFPDLHSELNLSSLELGDSALYFCASSVGGKGTDTQYFGPGTRLTVL.

The chain couples TRBV30 to TRBJ1-1; no clear D. CDR1 is GTSNPN and CDR2 is SVGIG in the germline V gene (reference sequence). The CDR3 is 13 residues long. V lost 2 bases and J 1 base, leaving 8 bases between the germline ends. CDR3 coding DNA: TGTGCCTGGAGTCCCTGGGGGAACACTGAAGCTTTCTTT. Its translation is CAWSPWGNTEAFF.

The V and J genes are TRBV5-1 and TRBJ2-1; TRBD1 is a possible D gene (6 bases). From germline, CDR1 is SGHRS and CDR2 YFSETQ. V lost 4 bases and J lost 6, with 26 bases in between. The CDR3 covers 18 residues. For the CDR3, the DNA is TGCGCCAGCAGCCTTTACTTCAGGGGAAAGACTCAATTCAATGAGCAGTTCTTC. Amino acids: CASSLYFRGKTQFNEQFF.

The chain employs TRBV7-9 and TRBJ2-5; 13 bases are shared with TRBD2. V was clipped by 7 bases and J by 4 bases; unmatched bases: 6. There are 15 residues in the CDR3. Germline loops: CDR1 SEHNR, CDR2 FQNEAQ (reference sequence). The CDR3 spells CASTLLAGGLETQYF. DNA for the CDR3: TGTGCCAGCACCCTACTAGCGGGAGGGCTAGAGACCCAGTACTTC.